This T cell receptor beta chain was recorded in a study of T cell responses to AZD1222 COVID-19 vaccine. The table came from immunoSEQ multiplex PCR; TCRdb's copy has only in-frame clones and leaves some out. The sample records 100,000 to 110,000 clones, around 87% being singletons. The starting material was peripheral blood, obtained on day 0 of AZD1222 vaccination. The TCR comes from an adult in good health.

CDR3 nucleotides: TGTGCCAGCAGTGGCCCGATTTCTCTGGGGGCAGGTGAGCAGTTCTTC. Protein: CASSGPISLGAGEQFF. The chain recombines TRBV6-1 with TRBJ2-1; TRBD1 is a possible D gene (6 bases). The V end lost 4 bases, the J end lost 9 bases, and 22 bases lay between the germline ends. CDR1 MNHNS and CDR2 SASEGT come from the germline V gene. The CDR3 consists of 16 residues.